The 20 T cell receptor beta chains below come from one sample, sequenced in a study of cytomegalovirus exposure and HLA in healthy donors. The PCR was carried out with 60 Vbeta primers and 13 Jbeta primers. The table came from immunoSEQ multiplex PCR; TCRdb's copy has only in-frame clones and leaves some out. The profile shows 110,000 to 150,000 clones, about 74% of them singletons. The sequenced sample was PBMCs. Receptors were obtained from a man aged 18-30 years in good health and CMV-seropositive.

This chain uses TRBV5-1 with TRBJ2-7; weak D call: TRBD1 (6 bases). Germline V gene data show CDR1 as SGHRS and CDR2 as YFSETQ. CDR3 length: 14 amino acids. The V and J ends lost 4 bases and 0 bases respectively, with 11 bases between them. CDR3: CASSGKGGSYEQYF. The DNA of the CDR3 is TGCGCCAGCAGCGGGAAAGGGGGCTCCTACGAGCAGTACTTC. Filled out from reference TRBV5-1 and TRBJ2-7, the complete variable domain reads KAGVTQTPRYLIKTRGQQVTLSCSPISGHRSVSWYQQTPGQGLQFLFEYFSETQRNKGNFPGRFSGRQFSNSRSEMNVSTLELGDSALYLCASSGKGGSYEQYFGPGTRLTVT.

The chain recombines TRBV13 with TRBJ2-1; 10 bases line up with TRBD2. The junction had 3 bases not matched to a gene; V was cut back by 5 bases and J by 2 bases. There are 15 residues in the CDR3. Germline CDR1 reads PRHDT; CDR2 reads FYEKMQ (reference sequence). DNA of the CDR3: TGTGCCAGCAGCGTAGCGGGGGGCGCCTACAATGAGCAGTTCTTC. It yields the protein CASSVAGGAYNEQFF.

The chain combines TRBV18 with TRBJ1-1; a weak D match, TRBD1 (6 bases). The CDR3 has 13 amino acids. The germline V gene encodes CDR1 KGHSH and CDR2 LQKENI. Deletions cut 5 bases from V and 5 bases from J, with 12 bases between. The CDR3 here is CASSYLRGTEAFF. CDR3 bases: TGTGCCAGCTCATATCTCAGGGGAACTGAAGCTTTCTTT.

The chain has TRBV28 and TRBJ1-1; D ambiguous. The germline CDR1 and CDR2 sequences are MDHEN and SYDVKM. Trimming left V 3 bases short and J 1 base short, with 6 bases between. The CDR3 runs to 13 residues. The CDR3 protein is CASSFPGNTEAFF. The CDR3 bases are TGTGCCAGCAGTTTTCCAGGGAACACTGAAGCTTTCTTT.

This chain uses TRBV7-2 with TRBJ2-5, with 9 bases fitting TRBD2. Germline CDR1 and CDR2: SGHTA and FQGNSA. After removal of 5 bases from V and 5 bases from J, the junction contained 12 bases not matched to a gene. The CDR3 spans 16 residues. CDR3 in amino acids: CASSPMQRGAGETQYF. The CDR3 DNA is TGTGCCAGCAGCCCCATGCAGCGGGGGGCGGGGGAGACCCAGTACTTC.

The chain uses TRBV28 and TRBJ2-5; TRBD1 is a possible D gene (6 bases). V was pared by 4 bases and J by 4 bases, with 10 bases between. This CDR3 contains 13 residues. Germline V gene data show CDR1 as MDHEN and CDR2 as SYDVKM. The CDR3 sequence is CASSSLGAETQYF. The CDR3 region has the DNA TGTGCCAGCAGTTCTCTGGGGGCAGAGACCCAGTACTTC.

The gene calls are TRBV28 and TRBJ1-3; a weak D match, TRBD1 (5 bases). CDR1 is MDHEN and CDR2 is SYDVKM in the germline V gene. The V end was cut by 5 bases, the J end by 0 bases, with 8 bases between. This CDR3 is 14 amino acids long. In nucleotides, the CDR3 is TGTGCCAGCAGTGGACAATCCTCTGGAAACACCATATATTTT. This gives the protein CASSGQSSGNTIYF.

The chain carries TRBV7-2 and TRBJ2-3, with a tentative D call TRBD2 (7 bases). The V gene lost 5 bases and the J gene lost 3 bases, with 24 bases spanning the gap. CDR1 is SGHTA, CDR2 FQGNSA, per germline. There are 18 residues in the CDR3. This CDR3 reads CASSRKGGRGGTTDTQYF. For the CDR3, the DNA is TGTGCCAGCAGCCGAAAGGGCGGGAGAGGGGGGACGACAGATACGCAGTATTTT.

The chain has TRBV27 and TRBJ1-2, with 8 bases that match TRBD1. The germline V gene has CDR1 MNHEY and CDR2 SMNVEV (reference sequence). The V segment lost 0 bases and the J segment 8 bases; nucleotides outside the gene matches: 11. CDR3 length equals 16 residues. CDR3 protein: CASSLSGTGYGGGYTF. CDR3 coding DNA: TGTGCCAGCAGTTTATCGGGGACAGGATATGGGGGGGGCTACACCTTC.

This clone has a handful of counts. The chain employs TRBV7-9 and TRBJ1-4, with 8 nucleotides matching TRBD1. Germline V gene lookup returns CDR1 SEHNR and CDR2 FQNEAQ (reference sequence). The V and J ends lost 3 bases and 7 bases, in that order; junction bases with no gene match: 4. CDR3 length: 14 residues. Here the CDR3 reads CASSFGQGAEKLFF. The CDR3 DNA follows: TGTGCCAGCAGCTTCGGGCAGGGGGCTGAAAAACTGTTTTTT.

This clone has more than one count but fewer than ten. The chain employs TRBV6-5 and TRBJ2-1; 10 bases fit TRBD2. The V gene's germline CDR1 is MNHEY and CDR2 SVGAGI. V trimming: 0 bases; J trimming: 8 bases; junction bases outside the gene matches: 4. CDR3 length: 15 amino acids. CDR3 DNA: TGTGCCAGCAGTTACTCAGCGGGGGGGCCCCATGAGCAGTTCTTC. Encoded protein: CASSYSAGGPHEQFF.

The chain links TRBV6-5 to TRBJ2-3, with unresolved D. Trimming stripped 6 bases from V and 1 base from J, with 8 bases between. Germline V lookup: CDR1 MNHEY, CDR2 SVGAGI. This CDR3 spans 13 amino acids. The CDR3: CASSASGTDTQYF. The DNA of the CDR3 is TGTGCCAGCAGCGCGTCTGGCACAGATACGCAGTATTTT.

CDR3 region: CASSFGGRGSGNTIYF. CDR3 DNA sequence: TGTGCCAGCAGCTTTGGGGGCAGGGGGTCTGGAAACACCATATATTTT. The V and J genes are TRBV7-2 and TRBJ1-3; 7 bases are shared with TRBD1. Germline V gene lookup returns CDR1 SGHTA and CDR2 FQGNSA. With 3 bases clipped from V and 1 base from J, the junction kept 6 bases outside the gene matches. The CDR3 spans 16 residues. The full variable domain, rest sourced from reference TRBV7-2 and TRBJ1-3, is GAGVSQSPSNKVTEKGKDVELRCDPISGHTALYWYRQSLGQGLEFLIYFQGNSAPDKSGLPSDRFSAERTGGSVSTLTIQRTQQEDSAVYLCASSFGGRGSGNTIYFGEGSWLTVV.

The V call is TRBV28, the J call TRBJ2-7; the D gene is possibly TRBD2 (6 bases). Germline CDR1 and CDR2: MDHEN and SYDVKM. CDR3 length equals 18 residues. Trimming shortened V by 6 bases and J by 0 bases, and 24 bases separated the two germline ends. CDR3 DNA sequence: TGTGCCAGCAGCCGCCCTTCCGGGGGAGGAGGTGTCTCCTACGAGCAGTACTTC. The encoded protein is CASSRPSGGGGVSYEQYF.

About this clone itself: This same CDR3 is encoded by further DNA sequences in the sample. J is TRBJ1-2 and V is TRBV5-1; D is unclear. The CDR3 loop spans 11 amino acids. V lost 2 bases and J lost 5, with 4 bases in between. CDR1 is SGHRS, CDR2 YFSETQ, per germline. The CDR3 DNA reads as TGCGCCAGCAGCTTCGGTTATGGCTACACCTTC. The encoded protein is CASSFGYGYTF. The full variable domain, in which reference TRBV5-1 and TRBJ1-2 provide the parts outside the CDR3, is KAGVTQTPRYLIKTRGQQVTLSCSPISGHRSVSWYQQTPGQGLQFLFEYFSETQRNKGNFPGRFSGRQFSNSRSEMNVSTLELGDSALYLCASSFGYGYTFGSGTRLTVV.

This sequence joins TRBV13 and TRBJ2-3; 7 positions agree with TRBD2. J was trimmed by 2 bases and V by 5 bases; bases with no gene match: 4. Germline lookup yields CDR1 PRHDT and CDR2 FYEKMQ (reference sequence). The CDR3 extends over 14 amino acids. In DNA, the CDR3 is TGTGCCAGCAGCCAGCGGGGACCCACAGATACGCAGTATTTT. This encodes CASSQRGPTDTQYF.

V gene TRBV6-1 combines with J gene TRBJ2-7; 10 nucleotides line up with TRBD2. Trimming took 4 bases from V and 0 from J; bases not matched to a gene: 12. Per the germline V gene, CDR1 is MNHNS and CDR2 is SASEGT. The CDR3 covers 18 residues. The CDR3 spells CASSGGLAQLRSSYEQYF. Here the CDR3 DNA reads TGTGCCAGCAGTGGGGGACTAGCGCAACTGCGTAGCTCCTACGAGCAGTACTTC.

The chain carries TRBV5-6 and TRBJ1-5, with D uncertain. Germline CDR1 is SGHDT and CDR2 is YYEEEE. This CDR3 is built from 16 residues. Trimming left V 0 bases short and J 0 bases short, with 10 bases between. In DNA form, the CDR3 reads TGTGCCAGCAGCTTGGGCCAGGCTTATAGCAATCAGCCCCAGCATTTT. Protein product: CASSLGQAYSNQPQHF.

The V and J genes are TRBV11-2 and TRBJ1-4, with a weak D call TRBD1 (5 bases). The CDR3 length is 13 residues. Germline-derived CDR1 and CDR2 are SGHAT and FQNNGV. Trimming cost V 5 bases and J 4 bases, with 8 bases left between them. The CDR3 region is CASSMGLNEKLFF. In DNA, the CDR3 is TGTGCCAGCAGCATGGGACTTAATGAAAAACTGTTTTTT. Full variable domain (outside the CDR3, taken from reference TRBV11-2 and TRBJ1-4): EAGVAQSPRYKIIEKRQSVAFWCNPISGHATLYWYQQILGQGPKLLIQFQNNGVVDDSQLPKDRFSAERLKGVDSTLKIQPAKLEDSAVYLCASSMGLNEKLFFGSGTQLSVL.

The CDR3 reads CSVEDMLGTGASEQYF. CDR3 DNA: TGCAGCGTTGAAGATATGTTGGGGACAGGGGCCTCTGAGCAGTACTTC. The rearrangement links TRBV29-1 to TRBJ2-7; 10 bases agree with TRBD1. Per the germline V gene, CDR1 is SQVTM and CDR2 is ANQGSEA. J was trimmed by 7 bases and V by 0 bases; bases with no gene match: 12. The CDR3 has 16 residues.